This TCR beta chain derives from a study of T cells in Graves' hyperthyroidism and ophthalmopathy. This clonotype was picked up many times. In the ophthalmopathy cohort, Clinical Activity Score was at least 3, NOSPECS grade at least 4, and duration under 3 months. It was RNA transcripts that yielded the amplified TCR beta CDR3 regions. A first-round RT-PCR of the TCR CDR3 used the HTBI primer set. MiXCR was run by TCRdb on the multiplex PCR reads, yielding one entry per CDR3 protein. The data show a few hundred thousand distinct CDR3 sequences, 16% seen once. Sequences were obtained from blood. The origin of this receptor is a woman between 35 and 50 years old with Graves' ophthalmopathy.

CDR3 sequence reads: CASRDIPGTQYF. As DNA, the CDR3 is TGTGCCAGCAGAGACATCCCGGGGACCCAGTACTTC. V and J are TRBV2 and TRBJ2-5; no clear D gene. V gave up 6 bases and J gave up 7 bases, with 12 bases separating them. The CDR3 contains 12 residues. Germline CDR1 is SNHLY and CDR2 is FYNNEI.